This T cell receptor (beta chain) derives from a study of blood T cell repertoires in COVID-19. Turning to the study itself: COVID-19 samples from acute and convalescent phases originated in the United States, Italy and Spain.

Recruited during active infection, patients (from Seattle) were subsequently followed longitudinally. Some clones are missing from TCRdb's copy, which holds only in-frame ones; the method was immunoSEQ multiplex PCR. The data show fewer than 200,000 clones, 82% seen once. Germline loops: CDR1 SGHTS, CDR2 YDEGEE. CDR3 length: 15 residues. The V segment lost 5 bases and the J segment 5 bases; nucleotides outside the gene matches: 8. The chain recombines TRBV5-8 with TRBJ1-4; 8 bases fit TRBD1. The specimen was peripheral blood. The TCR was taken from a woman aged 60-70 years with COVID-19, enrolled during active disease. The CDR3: CASSLRDRRNEKLFF. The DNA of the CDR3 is TGTGCCAGCAGTCTCCGGGACAGGAGAAATGAAAAACTGTTTTTT.